This TCR beta chain was observed in a study of blood T cells in healthy people across ages. General observations from the study: Not knowing donor CMV status may have confounded expanded clonotype changes.

Germline V gene sequence: CDR1 SNHLY, CDR2 FYNNEI. The ends were cut back, 4 bases at V and 8 bases at J, with 14 bases in the middle. The CDR3 length is 13 residues. Concerning this clonotype: Its antigen remains unidentified.

Alongside a J-beta primer mix, a sample-barcoded 5' primer served in a second PCR lasting about 7 to 11 cycles. MiXCR, applied by TCRdb to the 5' RACE reads, yields one record per CDR3 protein. Among approximately 790,000 distinct CDR3 sequences, around 62% were seen once, and the ten largest hold about 30%. The rearrangement links TRBV2 to TRBJ1-2; no clear D gene. Sequenced: blood. The receptor was isolated from a man between 25 and 39 years old in good health. CDR3 in amino acids: CASSAPAGQGYTF. The DNA for the CDR3 is TGTGCCAGCAGTGCCCCGGCAGGTCAAGGCTACACCTTC.